The entry that follows covers one TCR beta chain sequence. This sample is drawn from a study of identical twins. TCRdb called the 5' RACE reads again in MiXCR, with one record for every CDR3 protein. The sample holds some 500,000 distinct CDR3 sequences; more than 9% are singletons and the top ten take under 3.5%. The data were also submitted as part of a second study, on yellow fever vaccine responses in identical twins.

The sample was PBMCs. This receptor was taken from a woman under 30 in good health.

The CDR3 sequence: CAIGGSYEQYF. The CDR3 coding sequence is TGTGCCATCGGCGGGTCCTACGAGCAGTACTTC. This chain joins TRBV10-3 and TRBJ2-7, with D possibly matching TRBD2 (5 bases). The CDR3 loop spans 11 amino acids. Per the germline V gene, CDR1 is ENHRY and CDR2 is SYGVKD. V lost 8 bases to trimming and J lost 1 base, with 6 bases between them.